This T cell receptor beta chain was documented in a study of cytomegalovirus exposure and HLA in healthy donors. PCR employed 60 Vbeta and 13 Jbeta primers. The method was immunoSEQ multiplex PCR; TCRdb's version includes in-frame clones alone and lacks a portion of them. The sample carries around 100,000 clones, around 73% recorded once. Sequencing was carried out using PBMCs. This TCR was recovered from a woman aged 40 to 50 in good health and CMV-seronegative.

The CDR3 loop reads CASRTDERTEAFF. DNA for the CDR3: TGCGCCAGCAGGACCGATGAGAGGACTGAAGCTTTCTTT. V gene TRBV5-1 combines with J gene TRBJ1-1; D gene ambiguous. There are 13 residues in the CDR3. V lost 5 bases, J lost 5 bases, and 13 bases lay in between. The germline V gene encodes CDR1 SGHRS and CDR2 YFSETQ.